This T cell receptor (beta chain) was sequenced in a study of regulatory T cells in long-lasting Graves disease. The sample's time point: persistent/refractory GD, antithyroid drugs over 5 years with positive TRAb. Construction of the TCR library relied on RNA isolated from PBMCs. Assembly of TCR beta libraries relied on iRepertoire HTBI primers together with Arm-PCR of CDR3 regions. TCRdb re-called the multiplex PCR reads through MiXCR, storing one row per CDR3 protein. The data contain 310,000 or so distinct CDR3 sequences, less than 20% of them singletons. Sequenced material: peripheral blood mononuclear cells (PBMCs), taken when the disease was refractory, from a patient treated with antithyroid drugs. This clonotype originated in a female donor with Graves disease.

CDR3 region: CASSQDFRGRLRGELFF. DNA for the CDR3: TGCGCCAGCAGCCAAGATTTCAGGGGGCGGCTGCGCGGGGAGCTGTTTTTT. The J gene is TRBJ2-2, the V gene TRBV4-1, with 8 positions matching TRBD1. Germline lookup yields CDR1 MGHRA and CDR2 YSYEKL. Losses at the gene ends were 0 bases for V and 7 bases for J; bases not matched to a gene: 10. The CDR3 has 17 amino acids.